These 7 T cell receptor beta chains were all obtained from the same sample, sequenced in a study of T-cell memory formation after mild COVID-19. TCRdb re-analysed the 5' RACE reads in MiXCR, keeping a single row per CDR3 protein. The table shows hundreds of thousands of distinct CDR3 sequences, with around a quarter occurring only once. The sequencing sample was made of PBMCs or a T cell subset sorted from them (not recorded which). These receptors all come from an adult woman who had mild COVID-19 (a few samples of this study predate the infection). Cell type and time point are not known.

This clonotype was seen ten or more times. This sequence joins TRBV7-9 and TRBJ2-5; D unresolved. The J call may be mistaken, given a closer DNA end match to TRBJ2-3. The CDR3 is 11 residues long. The germline gives CDR1 SEHNR, CDR2 FQNEAQ (reference sequence). CDR3 residues: CASIGGETQYF. The CDR3, as DNA: TGTGCCAGCATTGGCGGAGAAACGCAGTATTTT.

This clonotype was found many times. The CDR3 spells CATTGYQPQHF. In DNA form, the CDR3 reads TGTGCCACCACCGGGTATCAGCCCCAGCATTTT. The J gene is TRBJ1-5, the V gene TRBV24-1; D unclear. Per the germline V gene, CDR1 is KGHDR and CDR2 is SFDVKD. This CDR3 comprises 11 residues. Trimming removed 8 bases at V and 5 bases at J, with 6 bases between.

This clonotype was seen a handful of times. The chain recombines TRBV3-1 with TRBJ2-7, with 8 bases lining up with TRBD1. The germline V gene encodes CDR1 LGHDT and CDR2 YNNKEL (reference sequence). This CDR3 has 15 amino acids. V trimming: 4 bases; J trimming: 7 bases; junction bases outside the gene matches: 12. In nucleotides, the CDR3 is TGTGCCAGCAGCCCCAGGCAGGGGGCAGTAGGGGAGCAGTACTTC. Translated: CASSPRQGAVGEQYF.

V usage is TRBV9 and J usage is TRBJ2-1; TRBD2 might be the D (6 bases). The CDR3 extends over 13 amino acids. Between the trimmed V and J ends, which lost 3 bases and 12 bases, there was a span of 16 bases. Germline CDR1 is SGDLS and CDR2 is YYNGEE. As DNA, the CDR3 is TGTGCCAGCAGCGCGTTAACGGGAGATCGGCAGTTCTTC. Protein: CASSALTGDRQFF.

The rearrangement joins TRBV23-1 to TRBJ2-3; perhaps TRBD2 as D (6 bases). TRBV23-1 is treated as an ORF (open reading frame) with a function not yet certain. The CDR3 sequence is 15 residues long. V lost 0 bases and J 6 bases, leaving 13 bases between the germline ends. CDR3 sequence reads: CASSQSGQEGDTQYF. The CDR3 DNA follows: TGCGCCAGCAGTCAATCGGGGCAGGAGGGGGATACGCAGTATTTT.

This clonotype has just a few counts. V is TRBV6-2 or TRBV6-3 and J is TRBJ2-7; D remains ambiguous. The CDR3 totals 15 residues. The germline V gene has CDR1 MNHEY and CDR2 SVGEGT. Trimming removed 2 bases from V and 4 bases from J, with 15 bases in between. CDR3 nucleotides: TGTGCCAGCAGTTACGACGCTAAGGGTGTATACGAGCAGTACTTC. The encoded protein is CASSYDAKGVYEQYF.

The chain is built from TRBV7-9 and TRBJ2-2, with D tentatively TRBD1 (6 bases). V was shortened by 7 bases and J by 5 bases, with 20 bases between the two germline ends. Germline CDR1 SEHNR, CDR2 FQNEAQ (reference sequence). This CDR3 has 16 residues. The CDR3 DNA follows: TGTGCCAGCACCTTTCTCGGGACAAAGATTACCGGGGAGCTGTTTTTT. Its protein is CASTFLGTKITGELFF.